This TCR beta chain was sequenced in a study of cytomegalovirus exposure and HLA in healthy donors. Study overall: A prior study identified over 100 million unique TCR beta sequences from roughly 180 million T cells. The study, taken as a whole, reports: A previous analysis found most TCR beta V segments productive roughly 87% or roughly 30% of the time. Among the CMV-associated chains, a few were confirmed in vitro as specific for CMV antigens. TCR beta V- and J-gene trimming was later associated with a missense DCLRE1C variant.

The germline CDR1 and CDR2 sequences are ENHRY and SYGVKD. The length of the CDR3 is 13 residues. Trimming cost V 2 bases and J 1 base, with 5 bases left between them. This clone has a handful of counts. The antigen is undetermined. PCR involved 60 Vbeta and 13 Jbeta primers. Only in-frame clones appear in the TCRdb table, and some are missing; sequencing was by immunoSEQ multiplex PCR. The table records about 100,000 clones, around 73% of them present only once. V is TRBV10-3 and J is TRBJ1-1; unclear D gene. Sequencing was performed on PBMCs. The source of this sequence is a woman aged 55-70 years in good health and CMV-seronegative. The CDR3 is CAISEPQNTEAFF. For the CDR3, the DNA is TGTGCCATCAGTGAGCCACAGAACACTGAAGCTTTCTTT.